This is a list of T cell receptor beta chains from one sample in a study of blood T cell repertoires in COVID-19. The repertoire was sequenced with immunoSEQ multiplex PCR; TCRdb's copy has only in-frame clones and lacks some. The sample carries 270,000 or so clones, approximately 84% recorded once. The sample comprised peripheral blood. The origin of the receptors is a human donor in a cohort sampled during active COVID-19. Both conserved end residues are trimmed from each CDR3. Fields, in order: V gene, CDR3 protein.

TRBV7-9 AGGPEAEKLF
TRBV2 ASGSYNEQF
TRBV2 ASSERRLAGATDTQY
TRBV3-1/TRBV3-2 ASSQDYRVAGLY
TRBV19 ASSILFGSAAYTEAF
TRBV14 ASSPDRQLSYEQY
TRBV5-1 ASSSVPGSYEQY
TRBV6-5 ASSLSGRLNNEQF
TRBV7-9 ASSGTSYNEQF
TRBV7-8 ASSSIAGDYGYT
TRBV7-2 ASPSEGRITGELF
TRBV2 ASSGQPNYGYT
TRBV12-3/TRBV12-4 ASSFSGQGAAF
TRBV19 ASSGQARGTQY
TRBV5-1 ASSFTGGMGQPQH
TRBV7-9 ASSLLTGEQY
TRBV15 ATSRPRVYGYT
TRBV29-1 SVYQGGKLF
TRBV9 ASSVAGANTEAF
TRBV28 ASRTSGSYEQY
TRBV6-5 ASSYSRLPSYEQY
TRBV11-2 ASQGQSANYGYT
TRBV7-9 ASNEDRGPGY
TRBV7-8 ASSRGLAGGRETQY
TRBV29-1 SVENPHRGNYGYT
TRBV27 ASSRGQLAGGPRDTQY
TRBV29-1 SAGDRLNEKLF